These 30 T cell receptor beta chains were all obtained from the same sample, sequenced in a study of tumor-infiltrating lymphocytes in localized non-small cell lung cancer (dated by TCRdb to 2020 to 2023). Libraries were prepared through the immunoSEQ multiplex PCR assay. TCRdb obtained this table from immuneACCESS and retained in-frame rearrangements with V and J assigned. These tables miss some clones; where compared with another copy, unresolved V genes account for less than half of the shortfall, and the remainder is unexplained. The sample yields about 12,000 clones; about three quarters were counted once. About a sixth of the sample comes from the top ten. The material sequenced was uninvolved lung tissue not adjacent to the tumor. The source is a human donor with non-small cell lung cancer.

The V call is TRBV10-3, the J call TRBJ1-6, with D possibly TRBD1 on 6 matching bases. Germline CDR1 ENHRY, CDR2 SYGVKD. The CDR3 totals 15 residues. Trimming took 6 bases from V and 8 from J, leaving 17 bases between them. The CDR3 DNA follows: TGTGCCATCAGAGCATACGGGGGCTCCGATTCACCCCTCCACTTT. Encoded protein: CAIRAYGGSDSPLHF.

The chain couples TRBV28 to TRBJ2-3, with D maybe TRBD1 (6 bases). V was shortened by 6 bases and J by 3 bases, with 16 bases between the two germline ends. Germline CDR1 and CDR2: MDHEN and SYDVKM. This CDR3 contains 15 residues. The CDR3: CASRYRAWGTDTQYF. The CDR3 DNA is TGTGCCAGCAGGTACAGGGCCTGGGGGACAGATACGCAGTATTTT.

The J gene is TRBJ1-2, the V gene TRBV19; a weak D match, TRBD1 (5 bases). V lost 10 bases and J 5 bases, leaving 17 bases between the germline ends. From germline, CDR1 is LNHDA and CDR2 SQIVND (reference sequence). The CDR3 extends over 13 amino acids. The CDR3 sequence is CATSRRGVYGYTF. CDR3 DNA: TGTGCCACCTCTCGGAGAGGGGTGTATGGCTACACCTTC.

The chain uses TRBV19 and TRBJ1-1; D uncertain. Germline CDR1 LNHDA, CDR2 SQIVND (reference sequence). Trimming cost V 5 bases and J 5 bases, with 12 bases left between them. CDR3 length: 13 amino acids. CDR3 bases: TGTGCCAGTAGTCTCCGGGGAGGGACTGAAGCTTTCTTT. Translation gives CASSLRGGTEAFF.

This clone was seen a handful of times. The V and J genes are TRBV19 and TRBJ1-4, with D tentatively TRBD1 (6 bases). The CDR3 is 13 residues long. Trimming shortened V by 6 bases and J by 11 bases, and 16 bases separated the two germline ends. CDR1 and CDR2 (germline): LNHDA, SQIVND (reference sequence). This CDR3 is CASRYNVGGKLFF. CDR3 bases: TGTGCCAGTAGATACAACGTAGGGGGGAAACTGTTTTTT.

The J gene is TRBJ1-2, the V gene TRBV5-4, with D possibly matching TRBD1 (6 bases). Per germline, CDR1 SGHNT and CDR2 YYREEE (reference sequence). The CDR3 covers 15 residues. The germline V and J ends were trimmed by 6 bases and 4 bases, with 19 bases remaining between them. The CDR3 sequence: CASNAGGGESYGYTF. The CDR3 DNA sequence: TGTGCCAGCAACGCCGGGGGCGGGGAGAGCTATGGCTACACCTTC.

V usage is TRBV9 and J usage is TRBJ2-3; TRBD2 aligns across 7 bases. Germline-derived CDR1 and CDR2 are SGDLS and YYNGEE. V dropped 5 bases and J dropped 4; count of bases not matched to a gene: 13. This CDR3 has 16 residues. CDR3 loop: CASSGLDGVRADTQYF. As DNA, the CDR3 is TGTGCCAGCAGTGGACTAGATGGGGTCCGGGCAGATACGCAGTATTTT.

The chain employs TRBV6-5 and TRBJ2-7; weak D call: TRBD1 (5 bases). This CDR3 comprises 15 residues. Trimming removed 0 bases from V and 3 bases from J, with 12 bases in between. Germline assignment: CDR1 MNHEY and CDR2 SVGAGI. CDR3 amino acids: CASSYSPQGGYEQYF. In DNA, the CDR3 is TGTGCCAGCAGTTACTCCCCTCAGGGTGGCTACGAGCAGTACTTC.

The V and J genes are TRBV6-5 and TRBJ1-1; D is ambiguous. This CDR3 is built from 13 residues. CDR1 and CDR2 from the germline V gene are MNHEY and SVGAGI. With 6 bases removed from V and 3 bases from J, the gap between germline ends came to 11 bases. Here the CDR3 DNA reads TGTGCCAGCAGCGAGGGTTTTGACACTGAAGCTTTCTTT. Its protein is CASSEGFDTEAFF.

The rearrangement links TRBV2 to TRBJ2-1; no clear D. Deletions cut 6 bases from V and 4 bases from J, with 10 bases between. The germline CDR1 and CDR2 sequences are SNHLY and FYNNEI. The CDR3 runs to 13 residues. CDR3 amino acids: CASRSPPYNEQFF. CDR3 in DNA: TGTGCCAGCAGATCCCCGCCGTACAATGAGCAGTTCTTC.

The chain recombines TRBV27 with TRBJ2-1; D is uncertain. This CDR3 spans 17 amino acids. Germline loops: CDR1 MNHEY, CDR2 SMNVEV (reference sequence). The V end was cut by 1 base, the J end by 3 bases, with 16 bases between. The CDR3 is CASSLFPPRAGYNEQFF. CDR3 DNA sequence: TGTGCCAGCAGTTTATTCCCCCCCCGCGCTGGCTACAATGAGCAGTTCTTC.

V is TRBV5-6 and J is TRBJ1-6; possible D gene TRBD1, 6 bases. V lost 2 bases and J lost 0, with 15 bases in between. CDR3 size: 18 residues. The germline V gene encodes CDR1 SGHDT and CDR2 YYEEEE. The DNA of the CDR3 is TGTGCCAGCAGCTTTGGACAGCGACTTTCCTCCTATAATTCACCCCTCCACTTT. It yields the protein CASSFGQRLSSYNSPLHF.

This sequence joins TRBV2 and TRBJ2-7; D possibly uses TRBD1 or TRBD2 (6 bases each). CDR1 and CDR2 (germline): SNHLY, FYNNEI. There are 13 residues in the CDR3. The V end lost 6 bases, the J end lost 3 bases, and 12 bases lay between the germline ends. The CDR3 bases are TGTGCCAGCAGCCCCGGGGGCTTCTACGAGCAGTACTTC. Amino acid sequence: CASSPGGFYEQYF.

This chain connects TRBV28 to TRBJ2-4; D is undetermined. CDR3 length equals 11 residues. V lost 3 bases to trimming and J lost 7 bases, with 4 bases between them. Per the germline V gene, CDR1 is MDHEN and CDR2 is SYDVKM. This CDR3 is CASSLGNIQYF. The CDR3 DNA is TGTGCCAGCAGTTTGGGGAACATTCAGTACTTC.

The chain employs TRBV30 and TRBJ1-2; TRBD1 matches at 8 bases. The CDR3 has 15 amino acids. Germline-derived CDR1 and CDR2 are GTSNPN and SVGIG (reference sequence). The J segment lost 5 bases and the V segment lost 3 bases, leaving 11 bases of the junction unmatched. Here the CDR3 reads CAWRDRVVFVYGYTF. In DNA form, the CDR3 reads TGTGCCTGGAGGGACAGGGTGGTCTTCGTATATGGCTACACCTTC.

This clone appeared a single time. The CDR3, as DNA: TGTGCCAGCAGCTCCAGGGTGGGCAATCAGCCCCAGCATTTT. This gives the protein CASSSRVGNQPQHF. V is TRBV5-6 and J is TRBJ1-5; a possible D gene is TRBD1 (5 bases). Trimming removed 3 bases at V and 2 bases at J, with 9 bases between. Germline values: CDR1 SGHDT, CDR2 YYEEEE. The CDR3 contains 14 residues.

The chain employs TRBV12-5 and TRBJ2-5; D unclear. V gave up 6 bases and J gave up 1 base, with 12 bases separating them. The CDR3 sequence is 14 residues long. From germline, CDR1 is LGHNT and CDR2 FRNRAP. CDR3 coding DNA: TGTGCTAGTGGGGCACCTACGCTCCAAGAGACCCAGTACTTC. Amino acid sequence: CASGAPTLQETQYF.

The J gene is TRBJ2-3, the V gene TRBV4-3, with 9 nucleotides matching TRBD1. The CDR3 consists of 16 residues. V lost 1 base and J lost 5; bases outside the gene matches: 7. Germline CDR1 LGHNA, CDR2 YSLEER. CDR3 amino acids: CASSQGTGGSGDTQYF. Here the CDR3 DNA reads TGCGCCAGCAGCCAAGGCACAGGGGGCTCAGGAGATACGCAGTATTTT.

V and J are TRBV28 and TRBJ1-2, with unresolved D. This CDR3 has 14 residues. V was shortened by 0 bases and J by 3 bases, with 8 bases between the two germline ends. Germline CDR1 MDHEN, CDR2 SYDVKM. CDR3 nucleotides: TGTGCCAGCAGTTTATGGGGTCAACACTATGGCTACACCTTC. Translation gives CASSLWGQHYGYTF.

This chain joins TRBV19 and TRBJ1-1; TRBD1 might be the D (6 bases). Trimming cost V 5 bases and J 6 bases, with 16 bases left between them. Per the germline V gene, CDR1 is LNHDA and CDR2 is SQIVND (reference sequence). The CDR3 length is 14 residues. The DNA of the CDR3 is TGTGCCAGTAGTGCCATGGGGGCTGCCGCTGAAGCTTTCTTT. As protein: CASSAMGAAAEAFF.

V and J are TRBV5-1 and TRBJ2-6; D call uncertain. CDR3 length equals 15 residues. Germline values: CDR1 SGHRS, CDR2 YFSETQ. V gave up 0 bases and J gave up 1 base, with 5 bases separating them. The CDR3 DNA follows: TGCGCCAGCAGCTTGGGGGTGTCTGGGGCCAACGTCCTGACTTTC. It codes for CASSLGVSGANVLTF.

The chain combines TRBV7-2 with TRBJ2-7, with TRBD2 matching over 11 bases. The V gene's germline CDR1 is SGHTA and CDR2 FQGNSA. The CDR3 extends over 14 amino acids. V gave up 3 bases and J gave up 4 bases; unmatched junction bases: 2. The CDR3 sequence is CASSFTSGRYEQYF. CDR3 nucleotides: TGTGCCAGCAGCTTTACTAGCGGGAGATACGAGCAGTACTTC.

This clone showed up just a few times. The chain couples TRBV7-3 to TRBJ2-2; possible D gene TRBD1, 6 bases. Trimming removed 1 base at V and 2 bases at J, with 8 bases between. Germline CDR1 SGHTA, CDR2 FQGTGA. This CDR3 region has 15 residues. The chain's CDR3 is CASSLNRDNTGELFF. CDR3 bases: TGTGCCAGCAGCTTAAACAGGGATAACACCGGGGAGCTGTTTTTT.

This clone has a handful of counts. The rearrangement links TRBV5-1 to TRBJ2-3; the match to TRBD2 covers 7 bases. This CDR3 contains 16 residues. Germline values: CDR1 SGHRS, CDR2 YFSETQ. V shed 4 bases and J 4 bases; nucleotides not matched to a gene: 12. CDR3 DNA sequence: TGCGCCAGCAGCGTGACTAGCTGGTTGTGGCCAGATACGCAGTATTTT. Translating gives CASSVTSWLWPDTQYF. Full variable domain (missing parts from reference TRBV5-1 and TRBJ2-3): KAGVTQTPRYLIKTRGQQVTLSCSPISGHRSVSWYQQTPGQGLQFLFEYFSETQRNKGNFPGRFSGRQFSNSRSEMNVSTLELGDSALYLCASSVTSWLWPDTQYFGPGTRLTVL.

The gene calls are TRBV15 and TRBJ2-6, with a tentative D call TRBD2 (5 bases). V was shortened by 1 base and J by 2 bases, with 9 bases between the two germline ends. The CDR3 is made up of 16 amino acids. Per germline, CDR1 LNHNV and CDR2 YYDKDF (reference sequence). CDR3 loop: CATSRGLGAGANVLTF. DNA of the CDR3: TGTGCCACCAGCAGAGGCCTCGGGGCTGGGGCCAACGTCCTGACTTTC.

This sequence joins TRBV4-3 and TRBJ1-3, with D unclear. Germline CDR1 LGHNA, CDR2 YSLEER. The CDR3 is made up of 14 amino acids. Trimming removed 6 bases from V and 0 bases from J, with 9 bases in between. The CDR3 loop reads CASSPGFSGNTIYF. CDR3 bases: TGCGCCAGCAGTCCGGGCTTCTCTGGAAACACCATATATTTT.

The J gene is TRBJ2-3, the V gene TRBV5-6; D is undetermined. The CDR3 is 12 amino acids. V lost 1 base and J lost 9, with 9 bases in between. Germline assignment: CDR1 SGHDT and CDR2 YYEEEE. CDR3: CASSLTGGTQYF. The CDR3 nucleotides are TGTGCCAGCAGCTTGACTGGCGGCACGCAGTATTTT. Together with reference TRBV5-6 and TRBJ2-3, the CDR3 gives the full variable domain: DAGVTQSPTHLIKTRGQQVTLRCSPKSGHDTVSWYQQALGQGPQFIFQYYEEEERQRGNFPDRFSGHQFPNYSSELNVNALLLGDSALYLCASSLTGGTQYFGPGTRLTVL.

This rearrangement joins TRBV10-2 to TRBJ2-5, with D unresolved. The CDR3 spans 10 residues. Trimming left V 8 bases short and J 5 bases short, with 6 bases between. The germline gives CDR1 WSHSY, CDR2 SAAADI. For the CDR3, the DNA is TGCGCCAGCGGCAGGGAGACCCAGTACTTC. It yields the protein CASGRETQYF.

This clone has just a few counts. The chain employs TRBV20-1 and TRBJ2-7, with D hard to call. This CDR3 is built from 10 residues. The V gene lost 4 bases and the J gene lost 3 bases, with 4 bases spanning the gap. The V gene's germline CDR1 is DFQATT and CDR2 SNEGSKA (reference sequence). The CDR3 reads CSATLYEQYF. Here the CDR3 DNA reads TGCAGTGCTACGCTCTACGAGCAGTACTTC.

The rearrangement joins TRBV7-9 to TRBJ2-3, with D uncertain. The germline V gene encodes CDR1 SEHNR and CDR2 FQNEAQ (reference sequence). The germline V and J ends were trimmed by 3 bases and 2 bases, with 6 bases remaining between them. CDR3 length: 13 residues. CDR3 region: CASSFGSTDTQYF. The CDR3 region has the DNA TGTGCCAGCAGCTTTGGATCCACAGATACGCAGTATTTT.